Presented here are 14 T cell receptor beta chains from one specimen sequenced in a study of post-analysis software for immune sequencing data. Their recognized antigens are unknown. Unique molecular identifiers had been added to the TCR beta cDNA libraries. MiXCR was run by TCRdb on the PCR reads, yielding one entry per CDR3 protein. This table holds 550,000 to 700,000 distinct CDR3 sequences, 44% found once. Study observations and caveats: Among five TRBV segments more frequent in patients than controls were TRBV5-6, TRBV5-1 and TRBV20-1.

The sequenced material came from blood. These receptors came from a girl aged 5 to 17 with multiple sclerosis.

In DNA, the CDR3 is TGTGCCAGCAGCAACAACGTACGACAGGGGATGTATTCACCCCTCCACTTT. This encodes CASSNNVRQGMYSPLHF. This chain connects TRBV5-6 to TRBJ1-6; the match to TRBD1 covers 8 bases. J was trimmed by 8 bases and V by 4 bases; bases with no gene match: 14. The germline CDR1 and CDR2 sequences are SGHDT and YYEEEE. This CDR3 contains 17 residues. The variable domain in full, completed from reference TRBV5-6 and TRBJ1-6, reads DAGVTQSPTHLIKTRGQQVTLRCSPKSGHDTVSWYQQALGQGPQFIFQYYEEEERQRGNFPDRFSGHQFPNYSSELNVNALLLGDSALYLCASSNNVRQGMYSPLHFGNGTRLTVT.

The chain combines TRBV20-1 with TRBJ2-1; D is uncertain. Germline lookup yields CDR1 DFQATT and CDR2 SNEGSKA (reference sequence). The CDR3 is 14 residues long. V was cut by 3 bases and J by 4 bases, with 13 bases left in between. CDR3 residues: CSASNSGEYNEQFF. CDR3 nucleotides: TGCAGTGCTAGTAATAGTGGGGAATACAATGAGCAGTTCTTC.

This clonotype was seen a few times. The V gene is TRBV11-2, the J gene TRBJ1-2; the D is unclear. The V end was cut by 1 base, the J end by 7 bases, with 13 bases between. The CDR3 consists of 14 residues. CDR1 is SGHAT, CDR2 FQNNGV, per germline. The DNA for the CDR3 is TGTGCCAGCAGCTTAGTAAGAGAGTCGCGTGGCTACACCTTC. It translates to CASSLVRESRGYTF. Combining the CDR3 with reference TRBV11-2 and TRBJ1-2 gives the whole variable domain EAGVAQSPRYKIIEKRQSVAFWCNPISGHATLYWYQQILGQGPKLLIQFQNNGVVDDSQLPKDRFSAERLKGVDSTLKIQPAKLEDSAVYLCASSLVRESRGYTFGSGTRLTVV.

The chain links TRBV24-1 to TRBJ1-1, with D possibly matching TRBD1 (6 bases). This CDR3 is built from 15 residues. Germline loops: CDR1 KGHDR, CDR2 SFDVKD. The V end was cut by 10 bases, the J end by 4 bases, with 21 bases between. The CDR3 DNA reads as TGTGCCACAAGAGACAACAGGGCACTGGGCACTGAAGCTTTCTTT. Translated, it gives CATRDNRALGTEAFF.

In its sample, this clonotype was seen a few times. This sequence joins TRBV12-3 or TRBV12-4 and TRBJ2-5; 11 bases are a match to TRBD2. The ends lost 6 bases at V and 4 bases at J; junction bases unmatched: 7. The length of the CDR3 is 15 residues. The CDR3 nucleotides are TGTGCCAGCAGCACCTTAGCGGGGGGGCTAGAGACCCAGTACTTC. Protein: CASSTLAGGLETQYF.

The chain has TRBV10-3 and TRBJ2-7; D is unclear. V was pared by 0 bases and J by 7 bases, with 7 bases between. There are 12 residues in the CDR3. Germline CDR1 reads ENHRY; CDR2 reads SYGVKD. CDR3 sequence (DNA): TGTGCCATCAGTGAGTCGGTAGGGGAGCAGTACTTC. It codes for CAISESVGEQYF.

This chain uses TRBV11-3 with TRBJ2-7, with 11 bases identical to TRBD2. V lost 3 bases and J lost 3; bases outside the gene matches: 19. Germline values: CDR1 SGHNT, CDR2 YENEEA. The CDR3 runs 20 residues. Written as DNA, the CDR3 is TGTGCCAGCAGCTTTACACTAGGGCTAGCGGGAGGTAGCGTGAGCTACGAGCAGTACTTC. Amino acids: CASSFTLGLAGGSVSYEQYF.

This clonotype has a count of ten or more. The chain is built from TRBV7-9 and TRBJ2-1; 12 nucleotides match TRBD1. The germline V gene encodes CDR1 SEHNR and CDR2 FQNEAQ (reference sequence). V lost 4 bases to trimming and J lost 8 bases; unmatched junction nucleotides: 15. The CDR3 is 18 amino acids. The CDR3: CASSSGQGAILLDDEQFF. The CDR3 bases are TGTGCCAGCAGCTCGGGACAGGGGGCCATTCTACTGGACGATGAGCAGTTCTTC. Together with reference TRBV7-9 and TRBJ2-1, the CDR3 gives the full variable domain: DTGVSQNPRHKITKRGQNVTFRCDPISEHNRLYWYRQTLGQGPEFLTYFQNEAQLEKSRLLSDRFSAERPKGSFSTLEIQRTEQGDSAMYLCASSSGQGAILLDDEQFFGPGTRLTVL.

This clonotype was found a few times. The rearrangement uses TRBV29-1 and TRBJ2-7; D is undetermined. The CDR3 loop spans 15 amino acids. Trimming pared 4 bases from V and 0 bases from J, leaving 16 bases between. Germline-derived CDR1 and CDR2 are SQVTM and ANQGSEA. CDR3 sequence reads: CSVAPVLANSYEQYF. The CDR3 DNA reads TGCAGCGTTGCCCCCGTCCTGGCGAACTCCTACGAGCAGTACTTC.

Only a few counts were recorded for this clonotype. This chain links TRBV10-3 with TRBJ2-3; 8 bases map to TRBD2. The germline gives CDR1 ENHRY, CDR2 SYGVKD. The CDR3 contains 13 residues. V shed 10 bases, J shed 0 bases, and the junction held 3 bases outside the gene matches. The CDR3 loop reads CASGTSSTDTQYF. CDR3 DNA: TGTGCCAGCGGGACTAGTAGCACAGATACGCAGTATTTT.

This clonotype was seen more than once but under ten times. The V and J genes are TRBV9 and TRBJ1-1; D possibly corresponds to TRBD1 (5 bases). Trimming removed 3 bases at V and 3 bases at J, with 15 bases between. Germline-derived CDR1 and CDR2 are SGDLS and YYNGEE. The CDR3 has 15 amino acids. Here the CDR3 DNA reads TGTGCCAGCAGCGGCGGACATCTCGGGGACACTGAAGCTTTCTTT. It codes for CASSGGHLGDTEAFF. Complete variable domain (other parts from reference TRBV9 and TRBJ1-1): DSGVTQTPKHLITATGQRVTLRCSPRSGDLSVYWYQQSLDQGLQFLIQYYNGEERAKGNILERFSAQQFPDLHSELNLSSLELGDSALYFCASSGGHLGDTEAFFGQGTRLTVV.

The chain is built from TRBV5-1 and TRBJ2-5, with D unresolved. The J call is doubtful: the DNA matches TRBJ2-7 better. CDR3 length equals 13 residues. The germline CDR1 and CDR2 sequences are SGHRS and YFSETQ. Here the CDR3 DNA reads TGCGCCAGCAGGTCACCGGATGACTACGAGCAGTACTTC. Protein sequence: CASRSPDDYEQYF.

There are many counts of this clonotype. The rearrangement joins TRBV7-2 to TRBJ1-2, with TRBD1 as a possible D gene (5 bases). The germline V and J ends were trimmed by 5 bases and 4 bases, with 8 bases remaining between them. CDR1 and CDR2 from the germline V gene are SGHTA and FQGNSA. The CDR3 has 12 amino acids. DNA for the CDR3: TGTGCCAGCAGCGAGAGGGGCTATGGCTACACCTTC. Translation gives CASSERGYGYTF. The full variable domain, rest sourced from reference TRBV7-2 and TRBJ1-2, is GAGVSQSPSNKVTEKGKDVELRCDPISGHTALYWYRQSLGQGLEFLIYFQGNSAPDKSGLPSDRFSAERTGGSVSTLTIQRTQQEDSAVYLCASSERGYGYTFGSGTRLTVV.

This chain connects TRBV3-1 to TRBJ2-3; D assignment may be TRBD1 or TRBD2 (7 bases each). The germline V gene encodes CDR1 LGHDT and CDR2 YNNKEL (reference sequence). Trimming stripped 3 bases from V and 8 bases from J, with 15 bases between. This CDR3 has 14 residues. CDR3: CASSQGGGKGTQYF. In nucleotides, the CDR3 is TGTGCCAGCAGCCAGGGAGGGGGCAAGGGTACGCAGTATTTT.